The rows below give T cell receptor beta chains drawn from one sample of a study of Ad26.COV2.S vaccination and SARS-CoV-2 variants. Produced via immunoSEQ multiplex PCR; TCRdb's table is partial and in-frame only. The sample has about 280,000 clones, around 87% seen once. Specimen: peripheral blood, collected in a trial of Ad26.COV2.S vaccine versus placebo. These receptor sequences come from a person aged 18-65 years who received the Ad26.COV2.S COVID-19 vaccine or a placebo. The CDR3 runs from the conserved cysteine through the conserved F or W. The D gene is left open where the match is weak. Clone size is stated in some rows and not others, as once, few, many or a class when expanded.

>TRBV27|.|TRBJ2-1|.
CASSLSVGPWTNEQFF
TGTGCCAGCAGTTTATCGGTGGGCCCGTGGACGAATGAGCAGTTCTTC
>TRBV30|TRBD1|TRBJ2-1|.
CAWSRDSSYNEQFF
TGTGCCTGGAGTAGGGACAGCTCCTACAATGAGCAGTTCTTC
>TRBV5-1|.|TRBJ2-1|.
CASSSPGTFNEQFF
TGCGCCAGCAGCTCGCCCGGGACCTTCAATGAGCAGTTCTTC
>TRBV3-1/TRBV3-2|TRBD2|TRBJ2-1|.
CASSQGLAVPHTYNEQFF
TGTGCCAGCAGCCAGGGACTAGCGGTACCCCACACCTACAATGAGCAGTTCTTC
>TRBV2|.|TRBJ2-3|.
CASSPGTFADTQYF
TGTGCCAGCAGTCCGGGGACATTCGCAGATACGCAGTATTTT
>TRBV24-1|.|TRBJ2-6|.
CATSDSGSGANVLTF
TGTGCCACCAGTGATAGCGGCTCTGGGGCCAACGTCCTGACTTTC
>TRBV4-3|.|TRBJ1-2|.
CASSQESYTDHYGYTF
TGCGCCAGCAGCCAAGAGTCGTACACAGACCACTATGGCTACACCTTC
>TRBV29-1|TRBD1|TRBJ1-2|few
CSGGDSANYGYTF
TGCAGCGGCGGGGACAGTGCTAACTATGGCTACACCTTC
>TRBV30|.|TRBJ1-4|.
CAWSISWAQREKLFF
TGTGCCTGGAGTATCTCTTGGGCACAGAGGGAAAAACTGTTTTTT
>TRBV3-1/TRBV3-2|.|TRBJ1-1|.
CASSRGGTDTEAFF
TGTGCCAGCAGCCGAGGCGGGACGGACACTGAAGCTTTCTTT
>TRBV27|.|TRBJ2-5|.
CASSPGQGGIETQYF
TGTGCCAGCAGTCCCGGGCAGGGGGGGATAGAGACCCAGTACTTC
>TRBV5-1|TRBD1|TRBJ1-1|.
CASSPGGGGTEAFF
TGCGCCAGCAGCCCAGGGGGGGGTGGCACTGAAGCTTTCTTT
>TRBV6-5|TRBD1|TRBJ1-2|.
CASSYGQGNYGYTF
TGTGCCAGCAGTTATGGACAGGGAAACTATGGCTACACCTTC
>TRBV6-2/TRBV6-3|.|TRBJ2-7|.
CASSYSPRWSPYYEQYF
TGTGCCAGCAGTTACTCGCCCAGGTGGAGCCCCTACTACGAGCAGTACTTC
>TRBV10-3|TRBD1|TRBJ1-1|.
CAIRSTGGPNTEAFF
TGTGCCATCAGGTCAACAGGGGGCCCGAACACTGAAGCTTTCTTT
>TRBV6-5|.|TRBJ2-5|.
CASTGPEETQYF
TGTGCCAGCACCGGGCCAGAAGAGACCCAGTACTTC
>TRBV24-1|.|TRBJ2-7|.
CATSYGPLSSYEQYF
TGTGCCACCAGCTATGGACCGCTGAGCTCCTACGAGCAGTACTTC
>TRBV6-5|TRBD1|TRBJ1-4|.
CASSPGGTGGEKLFF
TGTGCCAGCAGTCCCGGAGGGACAGGGGGTGAAAAACTGTTTTTT
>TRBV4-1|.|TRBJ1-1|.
CASSQLYLNTEAFF
TGCGCCAGCAGCCAATTGTACCTGAACACTGAAGCTTTCTTT
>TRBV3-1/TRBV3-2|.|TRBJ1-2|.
CASSQDIAGGDGYTF
TGTGCCAGCAGCCAAGATATCGCAGGTGGGGATGGCTACACCTTC
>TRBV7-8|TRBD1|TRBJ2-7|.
CASSLLGQGAAYEQYF
TGTGCCAGCAGCTTATTGGGACAGGGGGCGGCTTACGAGCAGTACTTC
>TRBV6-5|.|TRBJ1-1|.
CASSYSNQGEAFF
TGTGCCAGCAGTTACTCTAACCAGGGTGAAGCTTTCTTT
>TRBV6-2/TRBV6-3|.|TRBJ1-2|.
CASSAGANLYGYTF
TGTGCCAGCAGTGCAGGGGCGAACCTTTATGGCTACACCTTC
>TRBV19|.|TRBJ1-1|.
CASRRSSGLQNTEAFF
TGTGCCAGTAGAAGGTCGAGTGGGCTTCAGAACACTGAAGCTTTCTTT
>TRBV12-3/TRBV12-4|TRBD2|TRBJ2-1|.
CASSLGLAGFF
TGTGCCAGCAGTTTGGGACTAGCGGGGTTCTTC
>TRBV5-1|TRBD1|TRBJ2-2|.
CASSYGQATGELFF
TGCGCCAGCAGCTACGGACAGGCCACCGGGGAGCTGTTTTTT
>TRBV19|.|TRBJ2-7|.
CASTSRRDSYEQYF
TGTGCCAGTACCTCCAGGCGGGACTCCTACGAGCAGTACTTC
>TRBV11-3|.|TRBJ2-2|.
CASSQDDCRELFF
TGTGCCAGCAGCCAAGATGATTGCAGGGAGCTGTTTTTT
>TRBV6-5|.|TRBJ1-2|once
CASSLDGQFTYDYTF
TGTGCCAGCAGTCTCGATGGACAGTTCACCTATGACTACACCTTC
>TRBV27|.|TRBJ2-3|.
CASSLKLQSTDTQYF
TGTGCCAGCAGTTTAAAGCTACAAAGCACAGATACGCAGTATTTT
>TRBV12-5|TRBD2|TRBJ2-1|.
CASGLVRFWGGLAGGDRRDEQFF
TGTGCTAGTGGTTTGGTACGATTCTGGGGAGGACTAGCGGGGGGAGACCGTAGGGATGAGCAGTTCTTC